This T cell receptor beta chain is drawn from a study of T cell changes during pregnancy in multiple sclerosis. Germline lookup yields CDR1 SGHAT and CDR2 FQNNGV. V was trimmed by 5 bases and J by 2 bases, leaving 19 bases between them. The CDR3 totals 17 residues. Assay: immunoSEQ multiplex PCR; the TCRdb copy retains only in-frame clones and omits some. This sample yields about 86,000 clones, of which under 95% are seen a single time; roughly 1.9% belongs to the top ten. This receptor was obtained from a female donor in good health, enrolled as a control in a pregnancy study. This chain links TRBV11-2 with TRBJ2-1, with D perhaps matching TRBD2 (6 bases). The specimen comprised peripheral blood, sampled in the first trimester of pregnancy. The CDR3 region is CASSPRTLAATYNEQFF. The CDR3 region has the DNA TGTGCCAGCAGCCCTAGGACTTTAGCGGCTACCTACAATGAGCAGTTCTTC.